This T cell receptor (beta chain) was sequenced in a study of T cells in Graves' hyperthyroidism and ophthalmopathy. Study-wide results and caveats: Blood held most thyroid clonotypes expanded above 0.001 frequency.

Hyperthyroidism in the patients, aged 18 to 65, was newly diagnosed and under 2 months in duration. The sample of blood was obtained at first hyperthyroidism diagnosis (before any ophthalmopathy symptoms). Concerning this clonotype: Its target is unknown.

The CDR3 regions of TCR beta were amplified from RNA transcripts. RT-PCR in the first round (using the HTBI primer set) targeted the TCR CDR3. In TCRdb, the multiplex PCR reads were re-called with MiXCR into one record per CDR3 protein. The sample yields 380,000 or so distinct CDR3 sequences, roughly 14% seen once. Germline V gene data show CDR1 as SGHRS and CDR2 as YFSETQ. Trimming took 2 bases from V and 2 from J; bases not matched to a gene: 2. The CDR3 is 14 amino acids. The V call is TRBV5-1, the J call TRBJ2-5; 8 bases align to TRBD2. This clonotype was obtained from a man aged 25 to 40 with Graves' hyperthyroidism that later progressed to Graves' ophthalmopathy. Sequencing was performed on blood. The CDR3 sequence is CASSLIAGQETQYF. DNA for the CDR3: TGCGCCAGCAGCTTAATAGCGGGGCAAGAGACCCAGTACTTC.